The 8 T cell receptor beta chains below were found in one sample sequenced in a study of a mutant IDH1 vaccine in newly diagnosed glioma. Libraries were prepared by immunoSEQ multiplex PCR; TCRdb keeps only in-frame clonotypes and omits some of them. Of 43,000 or so clones in the sample, approximately 84% were seen once. Time point specified: week 23, last vaccination. The investigators gave 300 ug of mutant IDH1 20-mer peptide in each vaccine dose, together with topical imiquimod. Antigen specificity for these receptors is unknown. This material consisted of PBMCs, taken from a glioma patient whose treatment included an IDH1 peptide vaccine. The source is a woman between 18 and 30 years old with glioma. Some clones in this sample may be carry-over from other donors' samples.

V gene TRBV6-1 combines with J gene TRBJ2-4; D remains unclear. Trimming removed 10 bases from V and 0 bases from J, with 16 bases in between. Per germline, CDR1 MNHNS and CDR2 SASEGT. The CDR3 has 15 amino acids. CDR3 in amino acids: CATLVVPIAKNIQYF. The CDR3 region has the DNA TGTGCCACCCTAGTGGTACCTATAGCCAAAAACATTCAGTACTTC.

V and J are TRBV30 and TRBJ2-5; D remains unclear. This CDR3 comprises 14 residues. The germline CDR1 and CDR2 sequences are GTSNPN and SVGIG (reference sequence). V was pared by 3 bases and J by 2 bases, with 13 bases between. The CDR3 is CAWRQGPLQETQYF. CDR3 DNA sequence: TGTGCCTGGAGGCAAGGGCCACTACAAGAGACCCAGTACTTC.

This clone has more than one count but fewer than ten. The chain carries TRBV19 and TRBJ1-1; D is undetermined. V lost 3 bases, J lost 11 bases, and 13 bases lay in between. This CDR3 is 12 amino acids long. The germline CDR1 and CDR2 sequences are LNHDA and SQIVND (reference sequence). The CDR3 sequence is CASSIHLGRAFF. The CDR3 bases are TGTGCCAGTAGTATTCACCTCGGGAGGGCTTTCTTT. Combining the CDR3 with reference TRBV19 and TRBJ1-1 gives the whole variable domain DGGITQSPKYLFRKEGQNVTLSCEQNLNHDAMYWYRQDPGQGLRLIYYSQIVNDFQKGDIAEGYSVSREKKESFPLTVTSAQKNPTAFYLCASSIHLGRAFFGQGTRLTVV.

This clone has just a few counts. The chain has TRBV2 and TRBJ1-2; 11 nucleotides align to TRBD1. CDR1 and CDR2 (germline): SNHLY, FYNNEI. The J segment lost 8 bases and the V segment lost 7 bases, leaving 6 bases of the junction unmatched. The CDR3 is 13 amino acids. The CDR3: CASNGQGARGYTF. Written as DNA, the CDR3 is TGTGCCAGCAACGGACAGGGGGCGCGCGGCTACACCTTC.

This chain joins TRBV5-1 and TRBJ2-3; D perhaps matches TRBD2 (6 bases). Germline V lookup: CDR1 SGHRS, CDR2 YFSETQ. The ends were cut back, 4 bases at V and 2 bases at J, with 14 bases in the middle. The CDR3 loop spans 15 amino acids. In nucleotides, the CDR3 is TGCGCCAGCAGCGAATCCCGGGACTTCACAGATACGCAGTATTTT. Amino acids: CASSESRDFTDTQYF.

The chain has TRBV9 and TRBJ2-6; D uncertain. This CDR3 has 14 amino acids. Trimming took 0 bases from V and 4 from J, leaving 5 bases between them. Germline CDR1 SGDLS, CDR2 YYNGEE. The CDR3 DNA reads as TGTGCCAGCAGCGTAGAATCGGGGGCCAACGTCCTGACTTTC. Its protein product is CASSVESGANVLTF.

The gene calls are TRBV5-1 and TRBJ2-7; D unresolved. CDR1 is SGHRS, CDR2 YFSETQ, per germline. V was trimmed by 4 bases and J by 4 bases, leaving 21 bases between them. This CDR3 comprises 16 residues. The CDR3 DNA follows: TGCGCCAGCAGCCTCCGCGACGGAATGATGAGATACGAGCAGTACTTC. Protein product: CASSLRDGMMRYEQYF. The full variable domain, its missing parts supplied by reference TRBV5-1 and TRBJ2-7, is KAGVTQTPRYLIKTRGQQVTLSCSPISGHRSVSWYQQTPGQGLQFLFEYFSETQRNKGNFPGRFSGRQFSNSRSEMNVSTLELGDSALYLCASSLRDGMMRYEQYFGPGTRLTVT.

This chain connects TRBV5-1 to TRBJ2-3; TRBD1 might be the D (5 bases). Germline loops: CDR1 SGHRS, CDR2 YFSETQ. CDR3 length equals 14 residues. The ends were cut back, 6 bases at V and 3 bases at J, with 14 bases in the middle. CDR3 coding DNA: TGCGCCAGCATCGACAGTCACCATACAGATACGCAGTATTTT. Translating gives CASIDSHHTDTQYF. The whole variable domain, remainder taken from reference TRBV5-1 and TRBJ2-3, is KAGVTQTPRYLIKTRGQQVTLSCSPISGHRSVSWYQQTPGQGLQFLFEYFSETQRNKGNFPGRFSGRQFSNSRSEMNVSTLELGDSALYLCASIDSHHTDTQYFGPGTRLTVL.